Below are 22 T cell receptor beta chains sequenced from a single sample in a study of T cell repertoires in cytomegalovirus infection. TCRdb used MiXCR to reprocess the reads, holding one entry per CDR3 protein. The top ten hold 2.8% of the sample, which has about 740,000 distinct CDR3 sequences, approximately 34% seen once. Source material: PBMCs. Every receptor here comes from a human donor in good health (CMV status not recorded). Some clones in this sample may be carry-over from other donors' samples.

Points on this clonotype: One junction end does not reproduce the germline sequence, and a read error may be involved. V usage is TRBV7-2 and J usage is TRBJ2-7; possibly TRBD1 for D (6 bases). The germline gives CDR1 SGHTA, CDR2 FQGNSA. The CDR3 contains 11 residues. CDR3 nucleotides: TGTTCCAGCACCAGGGGTAACGAGCATTACTTC. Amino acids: CSSTRGNEHYF.

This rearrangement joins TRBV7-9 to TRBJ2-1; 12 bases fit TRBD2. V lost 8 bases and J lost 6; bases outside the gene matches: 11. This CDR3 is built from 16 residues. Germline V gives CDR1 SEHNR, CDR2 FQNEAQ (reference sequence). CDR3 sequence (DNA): TGTGCCAGCGGCTCTAGCGGGAGGGCCTGGGTCAATGAGCAGTTCTTC. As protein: CASGSSGRAWVNEQFF.

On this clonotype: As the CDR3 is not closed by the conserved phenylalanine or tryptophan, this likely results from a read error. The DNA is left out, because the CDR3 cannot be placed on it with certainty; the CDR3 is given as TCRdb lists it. CDR3 sequence reads: CATSEPERYYGYTL. The rearrangement joins TRBV24-1 to TRBJ1-2. The CDR3 extends over 14 residues, inclusive of both ends. CDR1 KGHDR and CDR2 SFDVKD come from the germline V gene.

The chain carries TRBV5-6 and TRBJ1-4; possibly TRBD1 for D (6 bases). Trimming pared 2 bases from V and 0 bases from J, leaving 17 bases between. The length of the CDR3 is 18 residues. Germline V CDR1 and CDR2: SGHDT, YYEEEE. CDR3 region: CASSLTTGTKATNEKLFF. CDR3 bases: TGTGCCAGCAGCTTAACCACCGGGACAAAGGCAACTAATGAAAAACTGTTTTTT.

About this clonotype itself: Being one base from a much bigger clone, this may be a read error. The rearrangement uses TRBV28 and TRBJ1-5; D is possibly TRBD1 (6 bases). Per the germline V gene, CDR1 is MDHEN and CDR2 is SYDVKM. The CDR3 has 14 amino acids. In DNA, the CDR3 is TGTGCCAACAGTTCCCAGACAGGCCGTCAGCCCCAGCATTTT. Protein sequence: CANSSQTGRQPQHF.

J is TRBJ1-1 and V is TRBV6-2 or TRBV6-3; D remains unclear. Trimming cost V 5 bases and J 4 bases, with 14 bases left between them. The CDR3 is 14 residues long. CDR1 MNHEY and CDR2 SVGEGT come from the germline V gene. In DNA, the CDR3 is TGTGCCAGCAGTCGCAAGGAAGGCGGCACTGAAGCTTTCTTT. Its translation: CASSRKEGGTEAFF.

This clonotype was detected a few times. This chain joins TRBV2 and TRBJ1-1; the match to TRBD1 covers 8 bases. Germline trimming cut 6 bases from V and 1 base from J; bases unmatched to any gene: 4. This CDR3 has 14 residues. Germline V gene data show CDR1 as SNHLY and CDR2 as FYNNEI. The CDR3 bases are TGTGCCAGCAGCAAAGGACAGGGGAACACTGAAGCTTTCTTT. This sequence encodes CASSKGQGNTEAFF.

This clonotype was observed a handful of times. In DNA form, the CDR3 reads TGTGCCAGCAGCTCGGTGGTGGGAGCCGGGGAGCTGTTTTTT. It yields the protein CASSSVVGAGELFF. The chain joins TRBV7-9 to TRBJ2-2; D might be TRBD2 (5 bases). V shed 4 bases and J shed 6 bases, with 12 bases lying between them. The CDR3 loop spans 14 amino acids. CDR1 and CDR2 (germline): SEHNR, FQNEAQ (reference sequence).

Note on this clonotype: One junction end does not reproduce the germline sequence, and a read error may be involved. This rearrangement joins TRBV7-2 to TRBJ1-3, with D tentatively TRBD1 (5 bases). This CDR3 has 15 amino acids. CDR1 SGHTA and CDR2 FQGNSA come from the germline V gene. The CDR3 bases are TGTGCCAGCAGCAGTCCAGGGTTGACTGGAAACACCAGATATTTT. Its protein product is CASSSPGLTGNTRYF.

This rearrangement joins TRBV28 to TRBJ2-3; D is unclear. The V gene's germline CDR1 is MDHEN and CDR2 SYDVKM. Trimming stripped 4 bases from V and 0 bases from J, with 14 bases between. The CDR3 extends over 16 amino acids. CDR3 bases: TGTGCCAGCAGTTCGGACGGATTAATTAGCACAGATACGCAGTATTTT. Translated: CASSSDGLISTDTQYF.

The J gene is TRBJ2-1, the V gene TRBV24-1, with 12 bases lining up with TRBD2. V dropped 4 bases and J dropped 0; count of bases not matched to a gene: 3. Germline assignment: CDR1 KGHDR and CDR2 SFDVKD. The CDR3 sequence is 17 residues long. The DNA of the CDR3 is TGTGCCACCAGTGACCAGACTAGCGGGAGCTCCTACAATGAGCAGTTCTTC. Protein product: CATSDQTSGSSYNEQFF.

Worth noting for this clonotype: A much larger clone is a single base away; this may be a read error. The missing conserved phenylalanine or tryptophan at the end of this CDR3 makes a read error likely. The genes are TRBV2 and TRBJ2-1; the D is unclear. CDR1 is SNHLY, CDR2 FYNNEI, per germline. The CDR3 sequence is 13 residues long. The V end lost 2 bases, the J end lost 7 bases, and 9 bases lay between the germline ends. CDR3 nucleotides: TGTGCCAGCAGTGAAACGAATGGTAATGAGCAGTTCATC. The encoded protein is CASSETNGNEQFI.

CDR3 sequence reads: CASSLLRGGTYGYTF. CDR3 coding DNA: TGTGCCAGCAGTCTCCTGAGGGGGGGTACCTATGGCTACACCTTC. V is TRBV28 and J is TRBJ1-2, with D perhaps TRBD1 (6 bases). The CDR3 extends over 15 amino acids. The ends were cut back, 5 bases at V and 4 bases at J, with 17 bases in the middle. Germline V lookup: CDR1 MDHEN, CDR2 SYDVKM.

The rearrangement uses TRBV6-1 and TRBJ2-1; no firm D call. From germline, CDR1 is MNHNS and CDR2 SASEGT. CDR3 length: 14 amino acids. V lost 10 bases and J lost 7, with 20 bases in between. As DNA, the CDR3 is TGTGCCACGGAAGTGAAACGGTCCACAAATGAGCAGTTCTTC. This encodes CATEVKRSTNEQFF.

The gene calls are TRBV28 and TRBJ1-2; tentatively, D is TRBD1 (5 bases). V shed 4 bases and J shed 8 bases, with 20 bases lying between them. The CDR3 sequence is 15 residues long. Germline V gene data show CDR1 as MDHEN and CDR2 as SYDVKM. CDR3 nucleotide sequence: TGTGCCAGCAGTTCACAAGACAGAGGACATTGGGGCTACACCTTC. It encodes CASSSQDRGHWGYTF.

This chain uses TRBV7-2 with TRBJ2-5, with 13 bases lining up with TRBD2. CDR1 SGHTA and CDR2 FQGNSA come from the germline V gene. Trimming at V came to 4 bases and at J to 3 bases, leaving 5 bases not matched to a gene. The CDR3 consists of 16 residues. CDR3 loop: CASSYQLAGGEETQYF. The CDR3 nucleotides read TGTGCCAGCAGCTATCAACTAGCGGGAGGGGAAGAGACCCAGTACTTC.

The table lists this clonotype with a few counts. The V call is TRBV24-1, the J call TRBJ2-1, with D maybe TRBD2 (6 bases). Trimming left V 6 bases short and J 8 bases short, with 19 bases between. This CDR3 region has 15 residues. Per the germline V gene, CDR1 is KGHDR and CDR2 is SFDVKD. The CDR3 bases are TGTGCCACCAGTAATCCAGGGAGGAGGAACGATGAGCAGTTCTTC. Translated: CATSNPGRRNDEQFF.

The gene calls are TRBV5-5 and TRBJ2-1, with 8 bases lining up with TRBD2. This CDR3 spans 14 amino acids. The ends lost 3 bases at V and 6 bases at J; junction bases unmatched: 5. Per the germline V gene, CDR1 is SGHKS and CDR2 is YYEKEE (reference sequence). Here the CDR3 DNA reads TGTGCCAGCAGCTCAACGGGGGGGCTCAATGAGCAGTTCTTC. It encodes CASSSTGGLNEQFF.

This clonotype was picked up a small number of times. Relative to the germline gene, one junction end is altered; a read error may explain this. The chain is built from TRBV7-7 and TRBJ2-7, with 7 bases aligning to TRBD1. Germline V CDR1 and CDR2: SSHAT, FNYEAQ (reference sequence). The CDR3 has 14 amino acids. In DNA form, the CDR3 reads TGTGCTAGCAGCTTAGCGCAGGGGGAGTACGAGCAGTACTTC. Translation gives CASSLAQGEYEQYF.

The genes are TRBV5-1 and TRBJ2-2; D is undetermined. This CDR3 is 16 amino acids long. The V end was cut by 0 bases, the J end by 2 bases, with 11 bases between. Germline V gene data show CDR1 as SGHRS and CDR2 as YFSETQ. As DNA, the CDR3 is TGCGCCAGCAGCTTGGGCAGGACGGCCAACACCGGGGAGCTGTTTTTT. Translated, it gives CASSLGRTANTGELFF.

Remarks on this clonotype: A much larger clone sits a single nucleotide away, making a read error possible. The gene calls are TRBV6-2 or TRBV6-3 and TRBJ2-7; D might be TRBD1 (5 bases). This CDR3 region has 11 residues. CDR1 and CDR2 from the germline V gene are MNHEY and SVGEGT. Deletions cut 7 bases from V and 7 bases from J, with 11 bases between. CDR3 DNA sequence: TGTGCCAGCAATCCGCACAGGGAGCAGTACTTC. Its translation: CASNPHREQYF.

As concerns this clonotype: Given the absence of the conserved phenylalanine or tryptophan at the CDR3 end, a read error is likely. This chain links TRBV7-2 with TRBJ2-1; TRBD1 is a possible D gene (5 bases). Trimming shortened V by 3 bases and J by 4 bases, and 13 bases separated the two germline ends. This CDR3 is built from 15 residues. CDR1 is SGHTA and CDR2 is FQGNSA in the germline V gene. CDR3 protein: CASSFSTVEYNEQFL. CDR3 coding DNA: TGTGCCAGCAGCTTCTCGACAGTGGAGTACAATGAGCAGTTCTTA.